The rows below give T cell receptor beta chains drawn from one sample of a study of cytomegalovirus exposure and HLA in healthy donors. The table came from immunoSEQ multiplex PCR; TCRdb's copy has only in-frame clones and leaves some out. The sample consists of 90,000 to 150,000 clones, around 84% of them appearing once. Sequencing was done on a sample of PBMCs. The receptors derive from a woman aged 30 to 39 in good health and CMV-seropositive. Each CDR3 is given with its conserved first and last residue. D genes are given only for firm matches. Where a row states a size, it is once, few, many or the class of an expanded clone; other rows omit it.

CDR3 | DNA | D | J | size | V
CASSFFNRRGLFSYEQYF | TGTGCCAGCAGCTTTTTCAATCGCAGGGGGCTTTTCTCCTACGAGCAGTACTTC | - | TRBJ2-7 | - | TRBV12-1
CASSRSIPGGLGTYEQYF | TGCGCCAGCAGTCGAAGCATTCCAGGGGGCTTGGGGACTTACGAGCAGTACTTC | TRBD1 | TRBJ2-7 | few | TRBV5-1
CASSRGTEETQYF | TGTGCCAGCTCACGTGGGACAGAAGAGACCCAGTACTTC | TRBD1 | TRBJ2-5 | - | TRBV18
CASSFEHMKTQYF | TGCGCCAGCAGCTTCGAACATATGAAGACCCAGTACTTC | - | TRBJ2-5 | - | TRBV5-1
CASRVKETQYF | TGTGCCTCCCGAGTCAAAGAGACCCAGTACTTC | - | TRBJ2-5 | - | TRBV7-9
CAWSSLDSGNTIYF | TGTGCCTGGAGTTCCTTAGACTCTGGAAACACCATATATTTT | - | TRBJ1-3 | once | TRBV30
CAGPPLAGGADEQFF | TGTGCTGGACCCCCCCTTGCAGGGGGCGCCGATGAGCAGTTCTTC | TRBD1 | TRBJ2-1 | - | TRBV12-5
CASRGGGAGGFNEQFF | TGTGCCAGCAGAGGGGGTGGAGCGGGGGGATTCAATGAGCAGTTCTTC | TRBD2 | TRBJ2-1 | - | TRBV5-4
CAWSAHRTGRETQYF | TGTGCCTGGAGTGCTCACCGGACAGGGAGAGAGACCCAGTACTTC | TRBD1 | TRBJ2-5 | once | TRBV30
CASSFRNGQGGLEAFF | TGTGCCAGCAGTTTCCGTAACGGACAGGGTGGTCTTGAAGCTTTCTTT | TRBD1 | TRBJ1-1 | - | TRBV27
CASSPRVDGSPLHF | TGTGCCAGCAGCCCACGGGTTGATGGTTCACCCCTCCACTTT | - | TRBJ1-6 | - | TRBV7-9
CASSAQTGSSTDTQYF | TGTGCCAGCAGCGCACAGACCGGATCTAGCACAGATACGCAGTATTTT | - | TRBJ2-3 | - | TRBV7-2